This T cell receptor (beta chain) was observed in a study of OX40 agonist ivuxolimab in advanced cancers. Study-level results: Nonresponders, in some cases, also had low normalized T-cell clonal expansion. Among the least clonally expanded were partial responders at 0.1-3.0 mg/kg.

About this clone: Antigen unknown.

If patients had autoimmune disease history or systemic immunosuppression, they were excluded. Here immunoSEQ multiplex PCR was the method, and the copy in TCRdb shows in-frame clones only, minus some. Among fewer than 100,000 clones, roughly 80% were seen once, and the ten largest hold over 1.3%. Trimming removed 0 bases at V and 4 bases at J, with 7 bases between. Looked up from germline, CDR1 is SGHDT and CDR2 is YYEEEE. The CDR3 runs to 13 residues. The sequenced sample was CD4+ or CD8+ T cells sorted from blood, obtained in a trial of the OX40 agonist ivuxolimab. The sequence derives from an adult with an advanced solid tumor such as melanoma, head and neck, liver or kidney cancer. The rearrangement joins TRBV5-6 to TRBJ2-5, with D unresolved. The DNA of the CDR3 is TGTGCCAGCAGCTTGGACCAAGGAGAGACCCAGTACTTC. Residues: CASSLDQGETQYF.